The count of the clone carrying this T cell receptor (beta chain) is one. Its antigen is unidentified. A single base separates this from a much larger clone, so it may be a read error. The sample belongs to a study of read filtering for tumor transcriptome and immune sequencing. The overall study: Mean patient age was approximately 66 years, range roughly 45 to 85; roughly 18 male, roughly 14 female. After DNase treatment, RNA was made into whole-transcriptome libraries.

Findings and limits, study-wide: IR-seq captured clonotypes deeper and more reliably than RNA-seq.

The library was built from around 380 ng RNA with molecular barcoded adaptors for alpha/delta and beta/gamma chains. Using its own MiXCR run on the reads, TCRdb lists one record per CDR3 protein. Found here are about 130,000 distinct CDR3 sequences, over 10% of them singletons; the top ten hold roughly 11%. The source of this sequence is a donor at least 40 years old with multiple myeloma. The sequencing input was a population of CD138-negative cells sorted from bone marrow.

The CDR3 loop reads CASSYIGVLNTEAFF. CDR3 nucleotide sequence: TGTGCCAGCAGTTACATTGGGGTATTGAACACTGAAGCTTTCTTT. The chain combines TRBV12-3 or TRBV12-4 with TRBJ1-1; no reliable D call. The CDR3 spans 15 residues. Trimming shortened V by 4 bases and J by 0 bases, and 12 bases separated the two germline ends.